The 28 T cell receptor beta chains given below trace back to one sample, sequenced in a study of vaccination and CD4 T cells after COVID-19. Cultured CD4+ T cells had their DNA profiled by the Oncomine TCR Beta short-read assay. A single record per CDR3 protein comes from TCRdb applying MiXCR to the PCR reads. The repertoire holds 11,000 to 15,000 distinct CDR3 sequences, with less than 50% as singletons. Which antigens these TCRs recognize remains unknown. Treatment described: approximately nine-day PBMC culture with coronavirus spike peptide pools or control peptides (ViraFEST assay). Sequencing was done on a sample of cultured CD4+ T cells from blood. The receptor source for this set is a human donor with COVID-19.

The rearrangement joins TRBV6-2 or TRBV6-3 to TRBJ1-4, with D unclear. The germline V gene encodes CDR1 MNHEY and CDR2 SVGEGT. Trimming removed 6 bases from V and 5 bases from J, with 19 bases in between. The CDR3 runs 16 residues. The CDR3 sequence: CASSPHLGSFNEKLFF. The CDR3 DNA follows: TGTGCCAGCAGCCCCCACCTGGGCAGCTTCAATGAAAAACTGTTTTTT.

This clonotype has only one observation. The chain links TRBV12-3 or TRBV12-4 to TRBJ1-1; D is unclear. The V gene lost 5 bases and the J gene lost 5 bases, with 18 bases spanning the gap. This CDR3 region has 15 residues. CDR3 sequence reads: CASSALAAGGTEAFF. For the CDR3, the DNA is TGTGCCAGCAGTGCCTTGGCGGCCGGTGGGACTGAAGCTTTCTTT.

This clonotype occurred a few times. The chain carries TRBV6-1 and TRBJ1-5; no clear D gene. Trimming took off 6 bases at V and 0 bases at J, with 9 bases between the two ends. The CDR3 covers 14 residues. Germline V lookup: CDR1 MNHNS, CDR2 SASEGT. The CDR3 sequence is CASSRDNSNQPQHF. CDR3 coding DNA: TGTGCCAGCAGCCGCGACAATAGCAATCAGCCCCAGCATTTT.

Only a few counts were recorded for this clonotype. The V call is TRBV27, the J call TRBJ2-2; 7 bases are a match to TRBD1. In germline, CDR1 is MNHEY, CDR2 SMNVEV (reference sequence). The CDR3 is 14 amino acids. V shed 5 bases, J shed 6 bases, and the junction held 6 bases outside the gene matches. CDR3: CASSLRQGSGELFF. The CDR3 bases are TGTGCCAGCAGTCTGAGACAGGGATCCGGGGAGCTGTTTTTT.

This chain uses TRBV7-2 with TRBJ1-2; D might be TRBD1 (6 bases). With 6 bases removed from V and 4 bases from J, the gap between germline ends came to 15 bases. The length of the CDR3 is 14 residues. The germline gives CDR1 SGHTA, CDR2 FQGNSA. The CDR3 DNA reads as TGTGCCAGCAGTCAACAGGGTTTTGGCTATGGCTACACCTTC. Its translation: CASSQQGFGYGYTF.

About this clonotype itself: One end of the junction varies from germline; a read error may be responsible. The chain carries TRBV24-1 and TRBJ1-6; 7 positions match TRBD1. The CDR3 contains 23 residues. CDR1 KGHDR and CDR2 SFDVKD come from the germline V gene. CDR3 DNA: TGTGTCACCAGTGTTTTCCCAGGGACAGTTACAGGGTTGGCGAGAACCTCATATTCACCCCTCCACTTT. Amino acid sequence: CVTSVFPGTVTGLARTSYSPLHF.

This chain connects TRBV20-1 to TRBJ1-5; tentative D call: TRBD1 (6 bases). Germline values: CDR1 DFQATT, CDR2 SNEGSKA (reference sequence). This CDR3 is built from 15 residues. The V and J ends lost 3 bases and 1 base respectively, with 13 bases between them. The CDR3 DNA reads TGCAGTGCTAGTCATTCAACAGGGAGCAATCAGCCCCAGCATTTT. This sequence encodes CSASHSTGSNQPQHF.

This clonotype was seen a handful of times. The chain has TRBV6-5 and TRBJ1-1; a weak D match, TRBD1 (5 bases). The germline gives CDR1 MNHEY, CDR2 SVGAGI. Trimming took 0 bases from V and 4 from J, leaving 21 bases between them. The CDR3 sequence is 18 residues long. CDR3 in DNA: TGTGCCAGCAGTTACTCGATGGTCGGGGAGGGGTGGGGCACTGAAGCTTTCTTT. It encodes CASSYSMVGEGWGTEAFF.

The chain employs TRBV4-3 and TRBJ1-6; D is possibly TRBD1 (5 bases). Per germline, CDR1 LGHNA and CDR2 YSLEER. The CDR3 runs 17 residues. Trimming took off 0 bases at V and 0 bases at J, with 9 bases between the two ends. In nucleotides, the CDR3 is TGCGCCAGCAGCCAAGATTCAGGGAGCTCCTATAATTCACCCCTCCACTTT. Translated: CASSQDSGSSYNSPLHF.

The chain combines TRBV7-6 with TRBJ2-3; the D gene is possibly TRBD2 (6 bases). The CDR3 extends over 17 amino acids. Trimming removed 5 bases at V and 2 bases at J, with 20 bases between. Germline lookup yields CDR1 SGHVS and CDR2 FNYEAQ. CDR3 sequence reads: CASSPSGLLFITDTQYF. As DNA, the CDR3 is TGTGCCAGCAGCCCCTCAGGACTACTGTTTATCACAGATACGCAGTATTTT.

Only a few counts were recorded for this clonotype. J is TRBJ2-5 and V is TRBV29-1; a weak D match, TRBD2 (6 bases). This CDR3 has 15 amino acids. Germline CDR1 is SQVTM and CDR2 is ANQGSEA. Trimming shortened V by 4 bases and J by 0 bases, and 15 bases separated the two germline ends. The DNA for the CDR3 is TGCAGCGTTGTTGCCCGACGGGGGTACCAAGAGACCCAGTACTTC. This sequence encodes CSVVARRGYQETQYF.

There are a few counts of this clonotype. Sequence at one end of the junction differs from germline and may be a read error. The chain recombines TRBV7-7 with TRBJ2-2; 7 bases are a match to TRBD1. This CDR3 region has 16 residues. Germline-derived CDR1 and CDR2 are SSHAT and FNYEAQ (reference sequence). The DNA of the CDR3 is TGTGCTAGCAGCGCAGCCCGGGACAGAAACACCGGGGAGCTGTTTTTT. It is translated as CASSAARDRNTGELFF.

There are a few counts of this clonotype. J is TRBJ1-2 and V is TRBV6-1, with 7 bases matching TRBD1. Germline V CDR1 and CDR2: MNHNS, SASEGT. This CDR3 has 16 amino acids. With 6 bases clipped from V and 0 bases from J, the junction kept 10 bases outside the gene matches. The CDR3 protein is CASRPPGTAANYGYTF. CDR3 in DNA: TGTGCCAGCAGACCCCCAGGGACAGCTGCTAACTATGGCTACACCTTC.

The chain employs TRBV19 and TRBJ2-3; the match to TRBD2 covers 7 bases. The CDR3 extends over 16 amino acids. V was pared by 1 base and J by 0 bases, with 4 bases of the junction left unmatched. The V gene's germline CDR1 is LNHDA and CDR2 SQIVND (reference sequence). Here the CDR3 reads CASSIGGRGSTDTQYF. Written as DNA, the CDR3 is TGTGCCAGTAGTATAGGAGGGAGGGGAAGCACAGATACGCAGTATTTT.

This clonotype turned up a few times. This chain connects TRBV5-4 to TRBJ1-1, with 7 bases lining up with TRBD1. The V and J ends lost 6 bases and 3 bases, in that order; junction bases with no gene match: 5. The CDR3 is made up of 13 amino acids. CDR1 SGHNT and CDR2 YYREEE come from the germline V gene (reference sequence). CDR3 sequence reads: CASTQGVDTEAFF. The CDR3 DNA sequence: TGTGCCAGCACTCAGGGGGTCGACACTGAAGCTTTCTTT.

This clonotype came up a few times. The chain links TRBV19 to TRBJ1-2; TRBD1 is a possible D gene (6 bases). V dropped 1 base and J dropped 8 bases, with 11 bases sitting between them. Germline assignment: CDR1 LNHDA and CDR2 SQIVND (reference sequence). The CDR3 covers 13 residues. The CDR3 nucleotides are TGTGCCAGTAGTATAGGGGGGGCCGAGGGCTACACCTTC. It yields the protein CASSIGGAEGYTF.

The chain couples TRBV11-2 to TRBJ2-1; D is ambiguous. Trimming shortened V by 5 bases and J by 1 base, and 6 bases separated the two germline ends. Germline values: CDR1 SGHAT, CDR2 FQNNGV. The CDR3 covers 13 residues. The CDR3 sequence is CASSKLSYNEQFF. The CDR3 nucleotides are TGTGCCAGCAGCAAGCTGTCCTACAATGAGCAGTTCTTC.

The CDR3 region is CASSLFGTGGSGYTF. As DNA, the CDR3 is TGTGCCAGCAGTTTATTTGGGACAGGGGGCTCTGGCTACACCTTC. The gene calls are TRBV28 and TRBJ1-2; 12 bases align to TRBD1. The CDR3 extends over 15 amino acids. CDR1 is MDHEN, CDR2 SYDVKM, per germline. V shed 1 base, J shed 7 bases, and the junction held 4 bases outside the gene matches.

The J gene is TRBJ2-3, the V gene TRBV24-1, with 10 bases aligning to TRBD2. Germline lookup yields CDR1 KGHDR and CDR2 SFDVKD. V shed 9 bases, J shed 4 bases, and the junction held 9 bases outside the gene matches. This CDR3 region has 15 residues. The CDR3 loop is CATSVSGGASDTQYF. CDR3 DNA: TGTGCCACCTCAGTAAGCGGGGGGGCCTCAGATACGCAGTATTTT.

This clonotype has a handful of counts. The CDR3 DNA is TGTGCCAGCGGGGATACAGGGGAGCAGTACTTC. Amino acid sequence: CASGDTGEQYF. V and J are TRBV6-1 and TRBJ2-7; D possibly corresponds to TRBD1 (6 bases). The CDR3 is made up of 11 amino acids. Germline CDR1 is MNHNS and CDR2 is SASEGT. The V and J ends lost 8 bases and 7 bases respectively, with 12 bases between them.

The genes are TRBV10-3 and TRBJ2-7; 9 bases agree with TRBD1. The CDR3 extends over 12 amino acids. The germline gives CDR1 ENHRY, CDR2 SYGVKD. V was pared by 7 bases and J by 7 bases, with 5 bases of the junction left unmatched. The CDR3 bases are TGTGCCATCACCAGGACAGGGGATGAGCAGTACTTC. Translating gives CAITRTGDEQYF.

The V gene is TRBV30, the J gene TRBJ2-7, with D perhaps being TRBD1 or TRBD2 (5 bases each). The CDR3 is 13 amino acids. Between the trimmed V and J ends, which lost 0 bases and 4 bases, there was a span of 10 bases. Looked up from germline, CDR1 is GTSNPN and CDR2 is SVGIG (reference sequence). CDR3 sequence (DNA): TGTGCCTGGAGTGTAGAGGGGCCTTACGAGCAGTACTTC. It translates to CAWSVEGPYEQYF.

The V and J genes are TRBV6-1 and TRBJ2-7; TRBD2 aligns across 13 bases. V shed 10 bases and J 4 bases; nucleotides not matched to a gene: 1. CDR3 length: 12 amino acids. CDR1 and CDR2 from the germline V gene are MNHNS and SASEGT. CDR3 DNA: TGTGCCACGACTAGCGGGGGGTACGAGCAGTACTTC. It is translated as CATTSGGYEQYF.

CDR3 region: CASSPDVPGQGINQPQHF. DNA of the CDR3: TGTGCCAGCAGTCCTGACGTTCCGGGACAGGGGATCAATCAGCCCCAGCATTTT. V and J are TRBV6-1 and TRBJ1-5; 10 bases fit TRBD1. Germline assignment: CDR1 MNHNS and CDR2 SASEGT. CDR3 length: 18 residues. Trimming cost V 5 bases and J 3 bases; bases outside gene matches: 13.

V gene TRBV29-1 combines with J gene TRBJ2-5, with D possibly being TRBD1 or TRBD2 (5 bases each). Germline CDR1 is SQVTM and CDR2 is ANQGSEA. Trimming left V 6 bases short and J 5 bases short, with 16 bases between. This CDR3 region has 13 residues. The CDR3 loop is CSVPGPRTETQYF. Here the CDR3 DNA reads TGCAGCGTCCCGGGACCCCGGACGGAGACCCAGTACTTC.

This clonotype was seen more than once but under ten times. V is TRBV20-1 and J is TRBJ2-3, with TRBD2 matching 13 bases. V gave up 6 bases and J gave up 2 bases; unmatched junction bases: 8. From germline, CDR1 is DFQATT and CDR2 SNEGSKA (reference sequence). CDR3 length: 16 residues. The CDR3 nucleotides read TGCAGTGCGGAGACCGGACTAGCGGGGGCCACAGATACGCAGTATTTT. Its translation: CSAETGLAGATDTQYF.

The chain couples TRBV7-2 to TRBJ1-5, with no clear D. Germline assignment: CDR1 SGHTA and CDR2 FQGNSA. V was cut by 2 bases and J by 6 bases, with 11 bases left in between. The CDR3 covers 14 residues. The CDR3 nucleotides are TGTGCCAGCAGCTTAATGCATTGGGGTCAGCCCCAGCATTTT. Its protein is CASSLMHWGQPQHF.

In DNA, the CDR3 is TGTGCCAGCAGCAACTACAGGGGGCTCGGCACTGAAGCTTTCTTT. Amino acids: CASSNYRGLGTEAFF. The chain carries TRBV5-4 and TRBJ1-1; TRBD1 matches at 9 bases. The CDR3 totals 15 residues. Trimming cost V 4 bases and J 4 bases; bases outside gene matches: 8. Germline-derived CDR1 and CDR2 are SGHNT and YYREEE (reference sequence). The variable domain in full, with the rest retrieved from reference TRBV5-4 and TRBJ1-1, is ETGVTQSPTHLIKTRGQQVTLRCSSQSGHNTVSWYQQALGQGPQFIFQYYREEENGRGNFPPRFSGLQFPNYSSELNVNALELDDSALYLCASSNYRGLGTEAFFGQGTRLTVV.